The T cell receptor beta chain described here comes from a study of technical replicates of blood from four donors (dated by TCRdb to about 2017). V and J are trimmed by 0 bases and 2 bases, and the gene matches miss 1 base of the junction. CDR1 and CDR2, per the germline V gene (reference sequence), are SGHKS and YYEKEE. The CDR3 measures 15 amino acids from cysteine to phenylalanine. CDR3 DNA is the only sequence kept; it has 45 bases, read in frame from the first base. Library prep was done by the immunoSEQ multiplex PCR assay. TCRdb retrieved this table from immuneACCESS and kept in-frame rearrangements only. Not all clones are present; in checked studies, unresolved V genes account for under half, and no reason is known for the remainder. Within this sample are about 97,000 clones, with approximately 95% of them counted one time only. The biggest ten clones account for around 0.31% of the sample.

Turning to this clone: It has no known antigen specificity. No much larger clone is present one base from it, and per-base qualities are unavailable.

Material for sequencing was T cells isolated from PBMCs. The TCR originated in a human donor in good health. The V gene is TRBV5-5 and the J gene is TRBJ2-7; 11 bases in the junction line up with TRBD2. The DNA reads as follows: TGTGCCAGCAGCTTGGCACTAGCGGGAGCCTACGAGCAGTACTTC. This sequence encodes CASSLALAGAYEQYF.